This record covers a single TCR beta chain. The antigen remains unidentified. The sample belongs to a study of CD4 T cells in relation to SARS-CoV-2 and coronaviruses. Whole-study results and caveats: No donor gave both pre-pandemic and post-infection samples.

V was clipped by 2 bases and J by 8 bases, with 9 bases between them. The CDR3 runs 13 residues. Germline CDR1 KGHSH, CDR2 LQKENI. This table comes from immunoSEQ multiplex PCR, and its TCRdb copy is limited to in-frame clones, with some not included. The profile shows tens of thousands of clones, approximately 82% of them singletons. CD4+ T cells from unexposed donors were obtained before the COVID-19 pandemic (2011-2018). The cells were cultured for under twelve days before CD4+ T cells were isolated. The material sequenced was CD4+ T cells from PBMCs, cultured in vitro. The V and J genes are TRBV18 and TRBJ1-4; no reliable D call. The TCR comes from a human donor in good health. The CDR3 here is CASSPTPAEKLFF. Here the CDR3 DNA reads TGTGCCAGCTCACCAACACCCGCGGAAAAACTGTTTTTT.